The entry below gives a single T cell receptor (beta chain) sequence along with its context. The antigen remains undetermined. Overnight CMV lysate stimulation of fresh PBMCs defined donor CMV status by CD4+ IFNgamma. The data stem from a study of naive and memory T cell subsets. An equimolar mix of two oligonucleotides served as the beta constant-region primer for TRBC1 and TRBC2. Nested alpha and beta constant-region primers with the SP2 primer drove four PCR rounds on ligated cDNA. TCRdb recomputed calls from the UMI-ligation and nested PCR reads with MiXCR, one row per CDR3 protein. The sample contains about 120,000 distinct CDR3 sequences, 36% of which appear only once. Study conclusions and caveats: TCR counts from RNA may reflect activation-linked expression changes.

Germline lookup yields CDR1 SGHRS and CDR2 YFSETQ. The CDR3 totals 15 residues. Trimming removed 5 bases from V and 4 bases from J; junction bases left unmatched: 8. The specimen was central memory CD4+ T cells from blood. The TCR comes from a human donor in good health. J is TRBJ2-3 and V is TRBV5-1; 9 nucleotides line up with TRBD2. CDR3 residues: CASRPSGMRADTQYF. The CDR3 DNA follows: TGCGCCAGCAGGCCTAGCGGGATGAGGGCAGATACGCAGTATTTT.